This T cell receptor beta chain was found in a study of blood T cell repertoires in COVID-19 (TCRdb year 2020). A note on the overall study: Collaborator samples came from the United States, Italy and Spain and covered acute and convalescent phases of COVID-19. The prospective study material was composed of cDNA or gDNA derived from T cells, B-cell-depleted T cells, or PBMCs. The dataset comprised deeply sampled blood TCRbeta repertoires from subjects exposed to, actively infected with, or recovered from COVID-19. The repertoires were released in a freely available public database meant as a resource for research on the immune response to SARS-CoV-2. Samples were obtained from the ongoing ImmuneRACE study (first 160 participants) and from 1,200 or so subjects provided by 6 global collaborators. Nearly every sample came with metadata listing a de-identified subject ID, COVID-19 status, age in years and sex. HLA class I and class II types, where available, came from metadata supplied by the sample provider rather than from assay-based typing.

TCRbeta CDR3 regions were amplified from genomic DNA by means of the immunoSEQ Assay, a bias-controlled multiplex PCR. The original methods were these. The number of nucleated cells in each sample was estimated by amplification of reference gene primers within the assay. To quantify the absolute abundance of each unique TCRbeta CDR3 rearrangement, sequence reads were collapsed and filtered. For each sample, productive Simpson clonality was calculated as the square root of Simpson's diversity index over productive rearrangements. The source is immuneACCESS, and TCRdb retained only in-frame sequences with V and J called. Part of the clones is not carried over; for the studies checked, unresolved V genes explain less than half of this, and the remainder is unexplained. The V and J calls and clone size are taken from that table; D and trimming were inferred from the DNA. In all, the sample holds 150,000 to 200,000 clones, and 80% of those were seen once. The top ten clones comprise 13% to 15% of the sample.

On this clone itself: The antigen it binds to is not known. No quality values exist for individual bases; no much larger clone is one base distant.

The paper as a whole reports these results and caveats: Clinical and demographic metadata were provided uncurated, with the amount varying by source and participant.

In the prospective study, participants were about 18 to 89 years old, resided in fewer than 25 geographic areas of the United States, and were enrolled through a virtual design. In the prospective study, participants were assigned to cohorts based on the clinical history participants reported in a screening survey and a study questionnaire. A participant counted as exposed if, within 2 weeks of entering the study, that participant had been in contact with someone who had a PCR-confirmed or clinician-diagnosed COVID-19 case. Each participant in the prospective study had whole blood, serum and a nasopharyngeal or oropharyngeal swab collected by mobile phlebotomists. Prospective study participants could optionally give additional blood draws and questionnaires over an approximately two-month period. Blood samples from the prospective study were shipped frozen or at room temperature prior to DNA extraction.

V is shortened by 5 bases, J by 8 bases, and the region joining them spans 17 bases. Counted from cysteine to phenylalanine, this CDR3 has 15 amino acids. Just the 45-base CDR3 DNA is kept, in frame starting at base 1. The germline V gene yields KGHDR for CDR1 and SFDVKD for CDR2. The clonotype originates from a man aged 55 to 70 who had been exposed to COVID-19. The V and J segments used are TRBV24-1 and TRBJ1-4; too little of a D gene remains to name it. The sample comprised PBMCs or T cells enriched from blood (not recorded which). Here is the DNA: TGTGCCACCAGTGTGATATACCCGAGCGGGGAAAAACTGTTTTTT. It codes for CATSVIYPSGEKLFF.